The sequence of this T cell receptor beta chain was determined in a study of shared clonotypes between healthy human individuals. Study overall: Each donor's CD8 memory used one plate, CD8 naive two, each CD4 subset three.

Assay: immunoSEQ multiplex PCR; the TCRdb copy retains only in-frame clones and omits some. The sample lists roughly 2.5 million clones, around 94% occurring once. This clone was seen a few times. What it binds is not known. V was shortened by 7 bases and J by 3 bases, with 7 bases between the two germline ends. There are 11 residues in the CDR3. The V gene's germline CDR1 is MNHNY and CDR2 SVGAGI (reference sequence). General study findings and limits: Researchers found naive subsets generally carried larger estimated richness than memory subsets.

The chain uses TRBV6-6 and TRBJ2-7; the D gene is possibly TRBD1 (5 bases). This receptor was obtained from a man aged 18 to 30 in good health. Sequencing used naive CD4+ T cells sorted from blood. Subset defined: CD45RA+ positively selected. For the CDR3, the DNA is TGTGCCAGCAATCAGGGCTACGAGCAGTACTTC. Amino acid sequence: CASNQGYEQYF.